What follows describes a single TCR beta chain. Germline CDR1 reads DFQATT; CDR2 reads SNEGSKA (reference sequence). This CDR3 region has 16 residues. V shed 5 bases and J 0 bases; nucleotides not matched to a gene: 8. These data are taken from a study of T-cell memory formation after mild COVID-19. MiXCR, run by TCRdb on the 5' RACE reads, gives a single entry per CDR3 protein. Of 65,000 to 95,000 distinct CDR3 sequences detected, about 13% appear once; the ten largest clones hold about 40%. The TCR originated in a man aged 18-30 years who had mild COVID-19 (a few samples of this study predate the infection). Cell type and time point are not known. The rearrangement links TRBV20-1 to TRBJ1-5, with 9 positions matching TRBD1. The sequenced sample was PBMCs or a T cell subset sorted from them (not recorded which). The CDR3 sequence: CSARGQGLVSNQPQHF. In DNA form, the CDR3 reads TGCAGTGCTCGCGGACAGGGGTTAGTTAGCAATCAGCCCCAGCATTTT.